This T cell receptor (beta chain) is from a study of T cells after posttransplantation cyclophosphamide. Notes on the study in general: Skin or GI-infiltrating T cells shared few TRB sequences with blood. After PTCy, TRB diversity resembled that of CNI/methotrexate controls. Later post-transplant blood repertoires were often dominated by donor CD8+ memory clones.

Cyclophosphamide on days +3 and +4 followed busulfan-fludarabine conditioning and a marrow graft. Comment on this clone: Its antigen is currently unknown.

TCRdb's table, derived via immunoSEQ multiplex PCR, lists solely in-frame clones and lacks some. The sample carries under 8,500 clones, over 70% recorded once. Germline V gives CDR1 LGHNA, CDR2 YSLEER. The CDR3 is 13 amino acids. Trimming removed 0 bases at V and 10 bases at J, with 10 bases between. The rearrangement uses TRBV4-3 and TRBJ2-1; D unclear. The source was PBMCs, collected 1,400 to 1,500 days after allogeneic stem cell transplant with posttransplant cyclophosphamide. This receptor was obtained from a male patient in his 30s who received an allogeneic stem cell transplant from a related donor, was CMV-positive, and had acute GVHD only. Some of these T cells may belong to the graft donor. In DNA, the CDR3 is TGCGCCAGCAGCCAAGATATAGTGGTAGAGCAGTTCTTC. Its protein product is CASSQDIVVEQFF.